Listed below are T cell receptor beta chains from one sample, sequenced in a study of a mutant IDH1 vaccine in newly diagnosed glioma. Libraries were prepared by immunoSEQ multiplex PCR; TCRdb keeps only in-frame clonotypes and omits some of them. In the table there are approximately 100,000 clones, approximately 90% of which are singletons. This specimen consisted of PBMCs, obtained from a glioma patient treated with radiotherapy, temozolomide or both. The receptors here all came from a woman aged 45-65 years with glioma. Both conserved end residues are part of each CDR3. The D gene is left open where the match is weak. The listing skips clone size in some rows; elsewhere it reads once, few, many or a size class.

TRBV6-6,TRBJ2-7,-,TRBD1,14,CASSRDSLSYEQYF,TGTGCCAGCAGCCGGGACAGCCTCTCCTACGAGCAGTACTTC
TRBV20-1,TRBJ2-7,-,-,11,CSGKDSYEQYF,TGCAGTGGGAAGGACAGCTACGAGCAGTACTTC
TRBV11-2,TRBJ2-1,-,-,14,CASSSYTAYNEQFF,TGTGCCAGCAGCTCCTACACAGCTTACAATGAGCAGTTCTTC
TRBV19,TRBJ2-1,-,TRBD1,13,CASSARTGDEQFF,TGTGCCAGTAGTGCCAGGACAGGGGATGAGCAGTTCTTC
TRBV2,TRBJ1-1,-,-,13,CASKTDMNTEAFF,TGTGCCAGCAAGACAGACATGAACACTGAAGCTTTCTTT
TRBV28,TRBJ1-1,-,-,18,CASSLPTVWGWPNTEAFF,TGTGCCAGCAGTTTACCCACAGTTTGGGGGTGGCCAAACACTGAAGCTTTCTTT
TRBV30,TRBJ2-3,-,-,13,CAWAGSLRNTQYF,TGTGCCTGGGCCGGGTCCCTCAGAAATACGCAGTATTTT
TRBV5-8,TRBJ1-5,-,TRBD1,15,CASSPGQASNQPQHF,TGTGCCAGCAGCCCCGGACAGGCCTCCAATCAGCCCCAGCATTTT
TRBV28,TRBJ2-7,-,-,14,CASTGKGRDYEQYF,TGTGCCAGCACCGGAAAGGGCAGGGACTACGAGCAGTACTTC
TRBV10-3,TRBJ2-2,once,TRBD2,16,CAIRGGSGSRTGELFF,TGTGCCATCAGGGGCGGGAGCGGGAGTCGCACCGGGGAGCTGTTTTTT
TRBV19,TRBJ1-5,-,-,13,CASSIRFDQPQHF,TGTGCCAGTAGTATTCGGTTTGATCAGCCCCAGCATTTT
TRBV11-2,TRBJ2-7,-,TRBD2,14,CASSRQRELNEQYF,TGTGCCAGCAGCCGCCAGCGGGAGTTGAACGAGCAGTACTTC
TRBV28,TRBJ2-7,-,-,14,CASRPVGQGHEQYF,TGTGCCAGCAGGCCGGTAGGCCAGGGGCACGAGCAGTACTTC
TRBV7-6,TRBJ2-7,-,TRBD1,14,CASSPRDRGLEQYF,TGTGCCAGCAGCCCTCGGGACAGGGGGCTCGAGCAGTACTTC
TRBV4-2,TRBJ2-1,-,TRBD2,15,CASSQGRLADYEQFF,TGTGCCAGCAGCCAAGGTCGACTAGCGGATTATGAGCAGTTCTTC
TRBV30,TRBJ2-5,-,-,14,CAWSRWDRRETQYF,TGTGCCTGGAGTCGATGGGACCGAAGGGAGACCCAGTACTTC
TRBV19,TRBJ1-2,once,TRBD1,17,CASSAPLGQASQRGYTF,TGTGCCAGTAGTGCACCCCTTGGACAGGCTTCTCAGAGGGGCTACACCTTC
TRBV28,TRBJ2-7,-,TRBD2,14,CASSVAGESGEQYF,TGTGCCAGCAGTGTCGCGGGAGAGAGCGGCGAGCAGTACTTC
TRBV6-5,TRBJ2-5,once,-,14,CASSYSIGSETQYF,TGTGCCAGCAGTTACTCGATCGGGAGTGAGACCCAGTACTTC
TRBV12-5,TRBJ1-1,-,TRBD1,17,CASGLGFQGASDTEAFF,TGTGCTAGTGGTTTAGGTTTCCAGGGGGCGTCGGACACTGAAGCTTTCTTT
TRBV2,TRBJ1-2,-,-,16,CASSDPLWPPADGYTF,TGTGCCAGCAGTGACCCCTTGTGGCCGCCGGCCGATGGCTACACCTTC
TRBV5-6,TRBJ2-2,-,TRBD2,18,CASSLGLAGGLNTGELFF,TGTGCCAGCAGCTTGGGATTAGCGGGAGGGTTGAACACCGGGGAGCTGTTTTTT
TRBV5-1,TRBJ2-5,-,TRBD1,14,CASSLRTGVETQYF,TGCGCCAGCAGCTTACGGACAGGGGTAGAGACCCAGTACTTC
TRBV28,TRBJ1-2,-,TRBD1,16,CASSPPGTGGLYGYTF,TGTGCCAGCAGCCCCCCCGGGACAGGGGGTCTCTATGGCTACACCTTC
TRBV28,TRBJ2-7,once,-,14,CASSLEVTSAEQYF,TGTGCCAGCAGTTTAGAGGTGACGTCGGCCGAGCAGTACTTC
TRBV2,TRBJ1-4,-,-,18,CASRLGAEGVSANEKLFF,TGTGCCAGCAGACTCGGGGCTGAGGGGGTATCGGCTAATGAAAAACTGTTTTTT
TRBV15,TRBJ2-6,-,-,16,CATSRDMGSGANVLTF,TGTGCCACCAGCAGAGATATGGGTTCAGGGGCCAACGTCCTGACTTTC
TRBV21-1,TRBJ1-5,-,-,13,CASSIDSNQPQHF,TGTGCCAGCAGCATCGATAGCAATCAGCCCCAGCATTTT
TRBV28,TRBJ1-5,few,TRBD1,16,CASSPGTGGTNQPQHF,TGTGCCAGCAGTCCTGGGACAGGGGGGACAAACCAGCCCCAGCATTTT
TRBV29-1,TRBJ2-7,-,-,12,CSVRPGHNEQYF,TGCAGCGTTAGACCGGGACACAACGAGCAGTACTTC
TRBV30,TRBJ2-6,-,-,15,CAWRILLGLPSVLTF,TGTGCCTGGAGGATCCTACTAGGGCTTCCTTCCGTCCTGACTTTC
TRBV19,TRBJ2-1,-,TRBD2,15,CASSMGLAGVNEQFF,TGTGCCAGTAGTATGGGACTAGCGGGAGTAAATGAGCAGTTCTTC
TRBV11-2,TRBJ2-2,-,TRBD1,14,CASRRTGDTGELFF,TGTGCCAGCAGACGGACAGGGGACACCGGGGAGCTGTTTTTT
TRBV2,TRBJ1-1,-,-,11,CASGVTSEAFF,TGTGCCAGCGGAGTGACAAGCGAAGCTTTCTTT
TRBV7-6,TRBJ2-2,few,-,13,CASSPRGTGELFF,TGTGCCAGCAGCCCTCGTGGCACCGGGGAGCTGTTTTTT
TRBV10-1,TRBJ2-3,-,-,14,CASSESKGGDTQYF,TGCGCCAGCAGTGAGTCGAAAGGGGGAGATACGCAGTATTTT
TRBV2,TRBJ2-1,-,-,13,CASSEETRTWEFF,TGTGCCAGCAGTGAAGAAACTCGAACGTGGGAGTTCTTC
TRBV11-3,TRBJ2-7,few,TRBD1,15,CASSETGQGLDEQYF,TGTGCCAGCAGCGAAACGGGACAGGGGCTCGACGAGCAGTACTTC
TRBV6-5,TRBJ2-2,once,-,12,CASTILSGELFF,TGTGCCAGCACCATACTTAGCGGGGAGCTGTTTTTT
TRBV5-1,TRBJ2-7,-,-,15,CASSLGFALNYEQYF,TGCGCCAGCAGCTTGGGGTTCGCCTTAAACTACGAGCAGTACTTC